The entry that follows covers one T cell receptor beta chain sequence. The data belong to a study of shared T cell receptors in the human thymus. The CDR3 is 14 amino acids. Trimming removed 0 bases at V and 8 bases at J, with 14 bases between. Germline V gene lookup returns CDR1 SGHKS and CDR2 YYEKEE (reference sequence). Generated by immunoSEQ multiplex PCR, the TCRdb table keeps only in-frame clones and is missing some. The table has some 760,000 clones, 80% to 90% seen once. This sample was shared with a second study, whose subject was human thymus T cells. That report adds: Highly overlapping thymic repertoires among unrelated individuals were reported in related research.

Source material: thymocytes. The chain joins TRBV5-5 to TRBJ1-1; D might be TRBD1 (6 bases). This sequence originates from a girl less than two years old with a congenital heart defect. The CDR3 sequence: CASSLGEGGTEAFF. The CDR3 DNA reads TGTGCCAGCAGCTTGGGGGAAGGTGGGACAGAAGCTTTCTTT.